This TCR beta chain was retrieved from a study of blood T cell repertoires in COVID-19. The overall study: Acute and convalescent COVID-19 samples came from the United States, Italy and Spain. In each case, the material was cDNA or gDNA derived from T cells, B-cell-depleted T cells, or PBMCs.

As handled by the study authors: Nucleated cell counts were estimated from reference gene primer amplification. Only in-frame clones appear in the TCRdb table, and some are missing; sequencing was by immunoSEQ multiplex PCR. V, J and clone size are those of that table, while D and trimming were read from the DNA. The sample contains under 300,000 clones, approximately 79% of which appear only once. The TCR originated in a woman older than 75 with active or convalescent COVID-19. The sequencing sample was made of peripheral blood.

In DNA form, the CDR3 reads TGCAGCGTTGAAAGACAGATTTTGAACACTGAAGCTTTCTTT. It specifies CSVERQILNTEAFF. This chain uses TRBV29-1 with TRBJ1-1; D may be TRBD1 (5 bases). Trimming took 2 bases from V and 0 from J, leaving 10 bases between them. This CDR3 region has 14 residues. Germline loops: CDR1 SQVTM, CDR2 ANQGSEA.